This TCR beta chain was found in a study of cytomegalovirus exposure and HLA in healthy donors. In the case of this clone: Its antigen remains unidentified.

Measured with immunoSEQ multiplex PCR; TCRdb has only the in-frame clones, and not every one. The sample carries over 150,000 clones, under 95% recorded once. Germline V gene sequence: CDR1 SGHTA, CDR2 FQGNSA. V dropped 10 bases and J dropped 4 bases, with 4 bases sitting between them. This CDR3 has 9 amino acids. The study's findings and limits: CMV antigen specificity of a few CMV-associated chains was confirmed in vitro. According to reports, the classifier identified cytomegalovirus status with high specificity and sensitivity. In the 130 or so validation repertoires, a later analysis found that first-cohort TCR clusters tended to co-occur. Rarity held for most TCR sequences, but there were some public TCRs that occurred in many donors.

The genes are TRBV7-2 and TRBJ1-2; D unclear. Sequenced sample: PBMCs. The clonotype comes from a woman between 18 and 30 years old in good health and CMV-seropositive. In DNA, the CDR3 is TGTGCCACCGGCTATGGCTACACCTTC. It codes for CATGYGYTF.